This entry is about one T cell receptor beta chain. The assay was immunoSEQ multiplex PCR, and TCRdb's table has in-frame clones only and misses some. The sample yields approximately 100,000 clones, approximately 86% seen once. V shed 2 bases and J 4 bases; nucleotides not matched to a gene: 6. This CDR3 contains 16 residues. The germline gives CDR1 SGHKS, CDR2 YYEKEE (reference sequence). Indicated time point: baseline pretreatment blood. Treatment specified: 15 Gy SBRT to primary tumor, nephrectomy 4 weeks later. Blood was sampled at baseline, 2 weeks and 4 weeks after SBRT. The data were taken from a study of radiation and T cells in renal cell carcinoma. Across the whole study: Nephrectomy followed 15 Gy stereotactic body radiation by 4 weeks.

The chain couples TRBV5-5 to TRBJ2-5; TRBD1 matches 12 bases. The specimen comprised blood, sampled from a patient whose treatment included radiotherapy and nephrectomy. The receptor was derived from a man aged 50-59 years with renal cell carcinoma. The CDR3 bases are TGTGCCAGCAGCTTACCCGGGACAGGGGGCGTAGAGACCCAGTACTTC. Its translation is CASSLPGTGGVETQYF.